This TCR beta chain comes out of a study of preoperative IRX-2 immunotherapy in early breast cancer. This table comes from immunoSEQ multiplex PCR, and its TCRdb copy is limited to in-frame clones, with some not included. The table has 2,500 to 3,500 clones, approximately 72% seen once. The CDR3 is 15 amino acids. V lost 5 bases and J 1 base, leaving 14 bases between the germline ends. Looked up from germline, CDR1 is SGHNT and CDR2 is YENEEA. Treatment in this sample: preoperative locoregional IRX-2 cytokine immunotherapy. Preoperative locoregional IRX-2 cytokine immunotherapy was tested in the phase Ib source study. The table lists this clone with a few counts.

The sample was tumor tissue, taken before IRX-2 immunotherapy. The receptor's source is a human donor with breast cancer. V usage is TRBV11-3 and J usage is TRBJ1-2; D gene ambiguous. The CDR3 DNA sequence: TGTGCCAGCAGCCCACCCGCAACAGTTAACTATGGCTACACCTTC. Residues: CASSPPATVNYGYTF.